The 15 T cell receptor beta chains below come from one sample, sequenced in a study of shared T cell receptors in the human thymus. Libraries were prepared by immunoSEQ multiplex PCR; TCRdb keeps only in-frame clonotypes and omits some of them. Of 650,000 to 950,000 clones listed, 80% to 90% were seen once; the top ten hold 0.008% to 0.011%. This same sample was also taken into another study, of human thymus T cells.

The source material was thymocytes. Receptor source: a girl under three years old with a congenital heart defect.

This rearrangement joins TRBV5-5 to TRBJ2-2, with D possibly being TRBD1 (5 bases). V was cut by 3 bases and J by 3 bases, with 15 bases left in between. Germline-derived CDR1 and CDR2 are SGHKS and YYEKEE (reference sequence). This CDR3 contains 16 residues. CDR3: CASSYGRGLHTGELFF. Here the CDR3 DNA reads TGTGCCAGCAGCTACGGAAGGGGTTTACACACCGGGGAGCTGTTTTTT.

The chain couples TRBV5-8 to TRBJ1-6; TRBD1 agrees at 9 bases. CDR1 and CDR2 (germline): SGHTS, YDEGEE. After removal of 4 bases from V and 7 bases from J, the junction contained 6 bases not matched to a gene. The CDR3 runs 15 residues. CDR3 sequence (DNA): TGTGCCAGCAGCCTCCCCGGGACAGGGAATTCACCCCTCCACTTT. It specifies CASSLPGTGNSPLHF.

With respect to this clone: One junction end does not reproduce the germline sequence, and a read error may be involved. At the DNA level, this CDR3 is encoded by other sequences in the same sample as well. The gene calls are TRBV28 and TRBJ1-6, with 7 positions matching TRBD1. CDR3 size: 21 residues. From germline, CDR1 is MDHEN and CDR2 SYDVKM. CDR3 loop: CASSETQGQLPGGHYNSPLHF. CDR3 bases: TGTGCCAGCAGCGAAACTCAGGGCCAGCTCCCAGGGGGACACTATAATTCCCCCCTCCACTTT.

The chain has TRBV16 and TRBJ1-1; 8 positions match TRBD1. The CDR3 runs 16 residues. The J segment lost 2 bases and the V segment lost 4 bases, leaving 9 bases of the junction unmatched. The germline V gene has CDR1 KGHSY and CDR2 FQNENV. CDR3 sequence: CASSLLIDRGNTEAFF. CDR3 nucleotides: TGTGCCAGCAGCCTACTCATCGACAGGGGAAACACTGAAGCTTTCTTT.

The chain couples TRBV5-1 to TRBJ2-7; 14 bases match TRBD2. There are 15 residues in the CDR3. Trimming at V came to 3 bases and at J to 2 bases, leaving 1 base not matched to a gene. The germline CDR1 and CDR2 sequences are SGHRS and YFSETQ. CDR3 in amino acids: CASSWGLAGAYEQYF. The DNA for the CDR3 is TGCGCCAGCAGCTGGGGACTAGCGGGGGCCTACGAGCAGTACTTC.

The chain couples TRBV6-1 to TRBJ2-2; 9 nucleotides agree with TRBD2. The CDR3 extends over 20 amino acids. The junction had 14 bases not matched to a gene; V was cut back by 1 base and J by 2 bases. Germline lookup yields CDR1 MNHNS and CDR2 SASEGT. This CDR3 is CASSEGRPAGGPRNTGELFF. The CDR3 DNA reads as TGTGCCAGCAGTGAAGGGAGGCCAGCGGGGGGTCCCCGAAACACCGGGGAGCTGTTTTTT.

The chain has TRBV10-3 and TRBJ1-1; D uncertain. Trimming stripped 2 bases from V and 8 bases from J, with 12 bases between. Germline V CDR1 and CDR2: ENHRY, SYGVKD. The length of the CDR3 is 13 residues. This chain's CDR3 is CAISEGSGEEAFF. The DNA of the CDR3 is TGTGCCATCAGTGAGGGGAGTGGGGAAGAAGCTTTCTTT.

The V call is TRBV13, the J call TRBJ1-1; 8 positions agree with TRBD1. Losses at the gene ends were 5 bases for V and 4 bases for J; bases not matched to a gene: 15. CDR1 and CDR2 from the germline V gene are PRHDT and FYEKMQ (reference sequence). CDR3 length equals 17 residues. The CDR3 DNA reads as TGTGCCAGCAGCCCCGCCCGCCCCTGGACAGGGCCCACTGAAGCTTTCTTT. It translates to CASSPARPWTGPTEAFF.

Points on this clone: The sample contains more than one DNA sequence encoding this CDR3. The chain uses TRBV6-5 and TRBJ1-5; D remains unclear. V lost 4 bases to trimming and J lost 5 bases, with 9 bases between them. This CDR3 has 13 amino acids. CDR1 is MNHEY and CDR2 is SVGAGI in the germline V gene. This CDR3 is CASSWRGDQPQHF. The CDR3 nucleotides read TGTGCCAGCAGTTGGAGAGGAGATCAGCCCCAGCATTTT.

This clone was seen only a few times. CDR3 in amino acids: CASSLDPGHRYTF. The CDR3 bases are TGTGCCAGCAGCTTAGACCCGGGACACCGGTACACCTTC. This chain joins TRBV11-2 and TRBJ1-2; D might be TRBD1 (6 bases). V was cut by 0 bases and J by 11 bases, with 13 bases left in between. CDR1 is SGHAT, CDR2 FQNNGV, per germline. There are 13 residues in the CDR3.

The chain uses TRBV4-1 and TRBJ1-1; TRBD1 is a possible D gene (6 bases). Trimming stripped 4 bases from V and 1 base from J, with 7 bases between. The CDR3 totals 13 residues. Germline V gene lookup returns CDR1 MGHRA and CDR2 YSYEKL. CDR3 coding DNA: TGCGCCAGCAGCCCAGGGGCGAACACTGAAGCTTTCTTT. This codes for CASSPGANTEAFF.

The chain uses TRBV5-4 and TRBJ1-6, with TRBD1 identical over 8 bases. The CDR3 length is 15 residues. Germline V gene lookup returns CDR1 SGHNT and CDR2 YYREEE (reference sequence). The V segment lost 5 bases and the J segment 8 bases; nucleotides outside the gene matches: 9. CDR3 in DNA: TGTGCCAGCAGTTATCCGGGACAGGAGGATTCACCCCTCCACTTT. It is translated as CASSYPGQEDSPLHF.

This chain joins TRBV12-5 and TRBJ2-3; 8 bases align to TRBD1. The CDR3 consists of 18 residues. The germline V gene has CDR1 LGHNT and CDR2 FRNRAP. Losses at the gene ends were 0 bases for V and 2 bases for J; bases not matched to a gene: 10. CDR3 sequence: CASGLVKRGQGATDTQYF. Written as DNA, the CDR3 is TGTGCTAGTGGTTTGGTAAAGAGAGGACAGGGTGCCACAGATACGCAGTATTTT. Full variable domain (rest looked up from reference TRBV12-5 and TRBJ2-3): DARVTQTPRHKVTEMGQEVTMRCQPILGHNTVFWYRQTMMQGLELLAYFRNRAPLDDSGMPKDRFSAEMPDATLATLKIQPSEPRDSAVYFCASGLVKRGQGATDTQYFGPGTRLTVL.

This clone was recorded once. The chain is built from TRBV7-8 and TRBJ1-2; tentatively, D is TRBD1 (5 bases). The CDR3 totals 12 residues. Trimming took off 7 bases at V and 7 bases at J, with 13 bases between the two ends. Germline V gene data show CDR1 as SGHVS and CDR2 as FQNEAQ. The CDR3 here is CASKGGASGYTF. The DNA for the CDR3 is TGTGCCAGCAAGGGAGGGGCGAGTGGCTACACCTTC.

This rearrangement joins TRBV2 to TRBJ1-1; no reliable D call. Trimming removed 1 base from V and 0 bases from J, with 9 bases in between. This CDR3 spans 15 amino acids. Looked up from germline, CDR1 is SNHLY and CDR2 is FYNNEI. The CDR3 here is CASSEGPGMNTEAFF. DNA for the CDR3: TGTGCCAGCAGTGAAGGTCCAGGTATGAACACTGAAGCTTTCTTT.